Detailed here is one T cell receptor (beta chain). Its antigen remains unidentified. It was from alopecia areata patients that lesional scalp punch biopsies and peripheral blood were collected. The sample originates from a study of CD8+ T cells in alopecia areata. Looking at the study overall: Treated patients took oral tofacitinib at 5 to 10 mg twice daily. Study findings and constraints: Relative to normal scalp, lesional scalp, especially alopecia totalis/universalis, showed higher clonality.

The CDR3 extends over 15 amino acids. Unmatched junction bases numbered 5, after V lost 5 bases and J lost 0 bases. The germline CDR1 and CDR2 sequences are SGHVS and FQNEAQ. The sequencing template was cDNA reverse transcribed from extracted RNA. Some clones are missing from TCRdb's copy, which holds only in-frame ones; the method was immunoSEQ multiplex PCR. The sample yields some 170,000 clones, about 67% seen once. The chain links TRBV7-8 to TRBJ1-1, with 8 nucleotides matching TRBD1. The clonotype comes from a human donor with alopecia areata. The input for sequencing was CD8+ T cells sorted from blood, taken at week 0. The CDR3 protein is CASSQQQGVNTEAFF. The CDR3 DNA follows: TGTGCCAGCAGCCAACAACAGGGGGTGAACACTGAAGCTTTCTTT.